These 13 T cell receptor beta chains came from one sample sequenced in a study of OX40 agonist ivuxolimab in advanced cancers. Using immunoSEQ multiplex PCR, the repertoire was profiled, and TCRdb retains in-frame clones only, with some absent. Here the sample spans under 80,000 clones, around 87% being singletons. The starting material was CD4+ or CD8+ T cells sorted from blood, obtained in a trial of the OX40 agonist ivuxolimab. The receptors were sampled from an adult with an advanced solid tumor such as melanoma, head and neck, liver or kidney cancer.

For the CDR3, the DNA is TGTGCCACCAGCAGAGATAAGGTGGTAGCGGGGGTTGGAGAGACCCAGTACTTC. Its protein is CATSRDKVVAGVGETQYF. V is TRBV15 and J is TRBJ2-5; 9 bases are a match to TRBD2. The germline CDR1 and CDR2 sequences are LNHNV and YYDKDF (reference sequence). The trim removed 0 bases at V and 4 bases at J, leaving 12 bases unmatched. The CDR3 is 18 amino acids.

The chain links TRBV18 to TRBJ1-6, with TRBD1 identical over 7 bases. This CDR3 has 15 residues. The V gene's germline CDR1 is KGHSH and CDR2 LQKENI. V gave up 6 bases and J gave up 0 bases; unmatched junction bases: 2. CDR3 bases: TGTGCCAGCTCTCCAGGGGGCTCCTATAATTCACCCCTCCACTTT. Its protein product is CASSPGGSYNSPLHF. Together with reference TRBV18 and TRBJ1-6, the CDR3 gives the full variable domain: NAGVMQNPRHLVRRRGQEARLRCSPMKGHSHVYWYRQLPEEGLKFMVYLQKENIIDESGMPKERFSAEFPKEGPSILRIQQVVRGDSAAYFCASSPGGSYNSPLHFGNGTRLTVT.

This clone was counted only a few times. The rearrangement links TRBV5-4 to TRBJ2-7; D might be TRBD1 or TRBD2, each matching 5 bases. The V gene lost 5 bases and the J gene lost 3 bases, with 18 bases spanning the gap. CDR1 is SGHNT, CDR2 YYREEE, per germline (reference sequence). This CDR3 is built from 15 residues. CDR3 nucleotide sequence: TGTGCCAGCAGGGTATTCGGGACGGGGAACTACGAGCAGTACTTC. This encodes CASRVFGTGNYEQYF.

The chain is built from TRBV9 and TRBJ1-6; D may be TRBD1 (5 bases). Trimming removed 4 bases at V and 7 bases at J, with 15 bases between. Germline-derived CDR1 and CDR2 are SGDLS and YYNGEE. This CDR3 region has 15 residues. The CDR3 DNA follows: TGTGCCAGCAGCCCGAGGCCTGGGGGGAATTCACCCCTCCACTTT. Translated: CASSPRPGGNSPLHF.

The chain joins TRBV7-8 to TRBJ2-3; the D is unclear. In germline, CDR1 is SGHVS, CDR2 FQNEAQ. The germline V and J ends were trimmed by 1 base and 1 base, with 9 bases remaining between them. The CDR3 is 15 amino acids. The CDR3, as DNA: TGTGCCAGCAGCTTAGACGGGCTAGGCACAGATACGCAGTATTTT. Its protein is CASSLDGLGTDTQYF. Looking up the rest from reference TRBV7-8 and TRBJ2-3 gives the full variable domain: GAGVSQSPRYKVAKRGQDVALRCDPISGHVSLFWYQQALGQGPEFLTYFQNEAQLDKSGLPSDRFFAERPEGSVSTLKIQRTQQEDSAVYLCASSLDGLGTDTQYFGPGTRLTVL.

The chain links TRBV27 to TRBJ2-1; TRBD2 matches at 13 bases. Germline values: CDR1 MNHEY, CDR2 SMNVEV (reference sequence). The trim removed 5 bases at V and 7 bases at J, leaving 8 bases unmatched. The CDR3 spans 16 residues. In DNA form, the CDR3 reads TGTGCCAGCAGTACTAGCGGGAGGGCCCGTGGGAATGAGCAGTTCTTC. Encoded protein: CASSTSGRARGNEQFF.

V is TRBV7-7 and J is TRBJ2-1; 10 positions agree with TRBD1. J gave up 2 bases and V 5 bases, and 3 bases lay outside the gene matches. Germline loops: CDR1 SSHAT, CDR2 FNYEAQ (reference sequence). The length of the CDR3 is 15 residues. CDR3 nucleotides: TGTGCCAGCAGCCCAGGGACAGGGGCCTACAATGAGCAGTTCTTC. Translation: CASSPGTGAYNEQFF.

V is TRBV7-8 and J is TRBJ1-2; a weak D match, TRBD1 (6 bases). The V and J ends lost 3 bases and 4 bases respectively, with 15 bases between them. The CDR3 consists of 15 residues. Germline loops: CDR1 SGHVS, CDR2 FQNEAQ. The CDR3: CASSFYREALYGYTF. In DNA, the CDR3 is TGTGCCAGCAGCTTTTACAGGGAGGCGCTCTATGGCTACACCTTC.

The sample holds one count of this clone. This chain links TRBV5-1 with TRBJ2-6; D is perhaps TRBD2 (6 bases). CDR3 size: 16 residues. Per the germline V gene, CDR1 is SGHRS and CDR2 is YFSETQ. The V end was cut by 0 bases, the J end by 1 base, with 8 bases between. The CDR3: CASSLAGGSGANVLTF. CDR3 nucleotide sequence: TGCGCCAGCAGCTTGGCCGGAGGGTCTGGGGCCAACGTCCTGACTTTC.

The chain uses TRBV5-6 and TRBJ2-5; either TRBD1 or TRBD2 may supply D (6 bases each). Germline V CDR1 and CDR2: SGHDT, YYEEEE. This CDR3 region has 15 residues. The V gene lost 4 bases and the J gene lost 5 bases, with 18 bases spanning the gap. The CDR3 DNA reads as TGTGCCAGCAGCCGGGTGGGGGGCGCATGGGAGACCCAGTACTTC. Its protein product is CASSRVGGAWETQYF.

This chain links TRBV5-1 with TRBJ2-1, with D possibly TRBD2 on 6 matching bases. The V and J ends lost 3 bases and 3 bases respectively, with 13 bases between them. The CDR3 totals 15 residues. Germline V lookup: CDR1 SGHRS, CDR2 YFSETQ. The CDR3 here is CASSSRGGDYNEQFF. In nucleotides, the CDR3 is TGCGCCAGCAGCTCGAGGGGCGGGGACTACAATGAGCAGTTCTTC.

A note on this clone: Other nucleotide sequences in the sample specify the same CDR3. This rearrangement joins TRBV11-2 to TRBJ2-5; D gene unclear. Trimming took off 2 bases at V and 4 bases at J, with 2 bases between the two ends. Per the germline V gene, CDR1 is SGHAT and CDR2 is FQNNGV. The CDR3 is 11 amino acids. The DNA of the CDR3 is TGTGCCAGCAGCTTAAGAGAGACCCAGTACTTC. Protein product: CASSLRETQYF. The whole variable domain, remainder taken from reference TRBV11-2 and TRBJ2-5, is EAGVAQSPRYKIIEKRQSVAFWCNPISGHATLYWYQQILGQGPKLLIQFQNNGVVDDSQLPKDRFSAERLKGVDSTLKIQPAKLEDSAVYLCASSLRETQYFGPGTRLLVL.

The V gene is TRBV6-6, the J gene TRBJ2-3, with a tentative D call TRBD2 (6 bases). V was clipped by 8 bases and J by 0 bases, with 6 bases between them. Germline V CDR1 and CDR2: MNHNY, SVGAGI (reference sequence). The CDR3 has 12 residues. The CDR3 bases are TGTGCCAGCGGGGGGAGCACAGATACGCAGTATTTT. Its translation: CASGGSTDTQYF.